This entry is about one TCR beta chain. The data stem from a study of blood T cell repertoires in COVID-19. Study-level background: T cells, B-cell-depleted T cells, or PBMCs supplied cDNA or gDNA.

The V end was cut by 2 bases, the J end by 0 bases, with 5 bases between. CDR1 is MNHEY, CDR2 SMNVEV, per germline (reference sequence). The CDR3 length is 13 residues. In the authors' methods: Amplification from reference gene primers served as the basis for estimated nucleated cell counts. Repertoires were generated with immunoSEQ multiplex PCR, while TCRdb's copy carries only in-frame clones and drops some. V and J calls and clone size are given by that table; D and trimming were obtained from the DNA. The sample lists about 130,000 clones, around 83% occurring once. The specimen was peripheral blood. The chain combines TRBV27 with TRBJ2-7; D possibly corresponds to TRBD2 (5 bases). The clonotype was recovered from a woman in her fifties or sixties with acute or convalescent COVID-19. Written as DNA, the CDR3 is TGTGCCAGCAGTTTAACTAGCTCCTACGAGCAGTACTTC. The encoded protein is CASSLTSSYEQYF.